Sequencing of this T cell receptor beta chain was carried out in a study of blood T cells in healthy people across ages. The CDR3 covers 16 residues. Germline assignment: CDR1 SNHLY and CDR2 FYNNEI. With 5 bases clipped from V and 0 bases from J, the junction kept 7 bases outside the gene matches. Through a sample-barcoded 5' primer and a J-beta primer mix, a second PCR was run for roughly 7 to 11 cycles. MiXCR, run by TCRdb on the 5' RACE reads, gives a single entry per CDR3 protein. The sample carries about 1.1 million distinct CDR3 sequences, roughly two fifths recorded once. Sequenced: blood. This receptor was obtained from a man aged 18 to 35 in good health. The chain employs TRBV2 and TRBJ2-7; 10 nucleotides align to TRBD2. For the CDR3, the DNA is TGTGCCAGCAGTCCTAGCGGGGGTCTAAACTCCTACGAGCAGTACTTC. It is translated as CASSPSGGLNSYEQYF.